The entry that follows covers one T cell receptor (beta chain) sequence. The antigen is undetermined. Sequencing targeted expressed TCRB transcripts, as all isolated RNA had been reverse transcribed. Repertoires were generated with immunoSEQ multiplex PCR, while TCRdb's copy carries only in-frame clones and drops some. This sample has more than 350,000 clones; approximately 10% occur once, and the top ten carry approximately 0.05%. These data are taken from a study of beta chain features in type 1 diabetes. Study summary: All samples combined gave roughly 100,000,000 sorted cells for examination. Study outcomes and limitations: Cells with high TCR expression could be over-represented when cDNA is sequenced. More deletions and fewer insertions at VDJ junctions were seen in type 1 diabetes patients.

The germline V gene has CDR1 SEHNR and CDR2 FQNEAQ (reference sequence). The germline V and J ends were trimmed by 4 bases and 2 bases, with 15 bases remaining between them. This CDR3 is 15 amino acids long. Sequenced: naive CD4+ T cells from blood. The chain combines TRBV7-9 with TRBJ2-7; D gene unclear. This receptor was identified in a woman aged 18-29 years in good health. Here the CDR3 DNA reads TGTGCCAGCAGCTCCACCACCGCAGGAACCTACGAGCAGTACTTC. Its protein product is CASSSTTAGTYEQYF.